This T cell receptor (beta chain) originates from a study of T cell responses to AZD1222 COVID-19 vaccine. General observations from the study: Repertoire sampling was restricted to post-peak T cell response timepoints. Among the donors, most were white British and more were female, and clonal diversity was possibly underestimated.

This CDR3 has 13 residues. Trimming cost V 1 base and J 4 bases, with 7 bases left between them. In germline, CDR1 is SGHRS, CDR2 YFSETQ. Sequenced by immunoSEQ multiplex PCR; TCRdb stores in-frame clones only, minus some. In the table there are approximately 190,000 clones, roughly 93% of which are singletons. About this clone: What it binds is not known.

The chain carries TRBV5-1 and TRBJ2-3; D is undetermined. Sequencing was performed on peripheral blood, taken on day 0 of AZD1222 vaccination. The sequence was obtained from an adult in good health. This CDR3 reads CASSLSGADTQYF. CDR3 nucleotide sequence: TGCGCCAGCAGCTTGTCTGGCGCAGATACGCAGTATTTT.